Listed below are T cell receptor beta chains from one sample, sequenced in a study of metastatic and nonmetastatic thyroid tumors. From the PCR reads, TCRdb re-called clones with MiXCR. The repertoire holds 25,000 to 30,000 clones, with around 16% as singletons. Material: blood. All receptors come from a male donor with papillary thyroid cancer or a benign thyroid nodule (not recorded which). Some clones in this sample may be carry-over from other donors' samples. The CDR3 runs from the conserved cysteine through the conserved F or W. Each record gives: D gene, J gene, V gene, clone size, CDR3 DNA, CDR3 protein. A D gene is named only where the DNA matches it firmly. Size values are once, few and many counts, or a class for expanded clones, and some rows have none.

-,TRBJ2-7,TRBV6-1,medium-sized,TGTGCCAGCAGTGAAAGCACCTACGAGCAGTACTTC,CASSESTYEQYF
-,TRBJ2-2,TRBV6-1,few,TGTGCCAGCAGGAACAAGGGAGCCGGGAAGAACACCGGGGAGCTGTTTTTT,CASRNKGAGKNTGELFF
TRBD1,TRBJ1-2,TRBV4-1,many,TGCGCCAGCAGCCGCGGGACAGGGGCCTTGGACTATGGCTACACCTTC,CASSRGTGALDYGYTF
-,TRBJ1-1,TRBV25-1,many,TGTGCCAGCAGTGAATCCCCAGGAGAGGAAGCTTTCTTT,CASSESPGEEAFF
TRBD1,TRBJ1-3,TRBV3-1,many,TGTGCCAGCAGCCAGACAGGGAGCGGAAACACCATATATTTT,CASSQTGSGNTIYF
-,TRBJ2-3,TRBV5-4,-,TGTGCCAGCAGCTTGGCACGGGCCGGCGACGGGACGCTAGATACGCAGTATTTT,CASSLARAGDGTLDTQYF
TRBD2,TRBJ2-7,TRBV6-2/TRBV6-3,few,TGTGCCAGCGATTCTCTAGGAGGGAGGGCCAAGAACGAGCAGTACTTC,CASDSLGGRAKNEQYF
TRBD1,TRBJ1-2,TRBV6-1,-,TGTGCCAGCAGTCTAACAGGGGTCCCTTTCTATGGCTACACCTTC,CASSLTGVPFYGYTF
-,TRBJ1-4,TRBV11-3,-,TGTGCCAGCAGCTCAACAGTTAATGAAAAACTGTTTTTT,CASSSTVNEKLFF
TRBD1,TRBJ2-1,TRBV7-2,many,TGTGCCAGCAGCCTACCTCCGGGACAGGGTGAGCAGTTCTTC,CASSLPPGQGEQFF
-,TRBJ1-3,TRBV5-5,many,TGTGCCAGCAGCTTGGGGGGAAACACCATATATTTT,CASSLGGNTIYF
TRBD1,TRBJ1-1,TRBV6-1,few,TGTGCCAGCAGGACTACCGGGACAGCTAACACTGAAGCTTTCTTT,CASRTTGTANTEAFF
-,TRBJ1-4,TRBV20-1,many,TGCAGTGCTAGACGGTCCTCCGCGGTAGGGGAAAAACTGTTTTTT,CSARRSSAVGEKLFF
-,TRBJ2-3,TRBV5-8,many,TGTGCCAGCAGCCTATGGCTGGTCCCGGGTACGCAGTATTTT,CASSLWLVPGTQYF
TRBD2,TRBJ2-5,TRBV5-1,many,TGCGCCAGCAGCTTGGGGACTAGCGGACAAGAGACCCAGTACTTC,CASSLGTSGQETQYF
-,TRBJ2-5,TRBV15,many,TGTGCCACCAGCAGAGCCCGTGGATTGTCGGGGACCCAGTACTTC,CATSRARGLSGTQYF
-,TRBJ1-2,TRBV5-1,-,TGCGCCAGCAGCGCCGATGGGGACTATGGCTACACCTTC,CASSADGDYGYTF
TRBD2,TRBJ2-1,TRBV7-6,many,TGTGCCAGCAGCGGAGCGGGACTAGCGGGACACTTGAATGAGCAGTTCTTC,CASSGAGLAGHLNEQFF
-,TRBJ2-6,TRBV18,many,TGTGCCAGCTCATCCGCCTCGATATCTGGGGCCAACGTCCTGACTTTC,CASSSASISGANVLTF
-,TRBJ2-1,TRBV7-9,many,TGTGCCAGCAGCACCCCGGGACCAAACAATGAGCAGTTCTTC,CASSTPGPNNEQFF
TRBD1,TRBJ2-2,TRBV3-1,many,TGTGCCAGCAGCCCCTTCCCGGGACAGACAACCGAATGGAACACCGGGGAGCTGTTTTTT,CASSPFPGQTTEWNTGELFF
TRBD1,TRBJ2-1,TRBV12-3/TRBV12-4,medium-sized,TGTGCCAGCAGTAGGGACAGGGGGTTCAGTGAGCAGTTCTTC,CASSRDRGFSEQFF
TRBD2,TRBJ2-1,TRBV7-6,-,TGTGCCAGCAGCTTACCCTCTGCGGGGGGCTTCTACAATGAGCAGTTCTTC,CASSLPSAGGFYNEQFF
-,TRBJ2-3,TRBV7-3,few,TGTGCCAGCAGCTATCTCTACACAGATACGCAGTATTTT,CASSYLYTDTQYF
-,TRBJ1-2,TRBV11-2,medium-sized,TGTGCCAGCAGCTTAGATATTTGGTCTAACTATGGCTACACCTTC,CASSLDIWSNYGYTF
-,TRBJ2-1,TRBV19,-,TGTGCCAGTAGTATAGCTGTATTAGGGGCGGCGCGGGCCAATGAGCAGTTCTTC,CASSIAVLGAARANEQFF
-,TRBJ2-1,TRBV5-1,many,TGCGCCAGCAGCTTGGGACAGGTTGGGGGTGAGCAGTTCTTC,CASSLGQVGGEQFF
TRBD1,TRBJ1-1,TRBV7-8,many,TGTGCCAGCAGCCTGGGACAGATGAACACTGAAGCTTTCTTT,CASSLGQMNTEAFF
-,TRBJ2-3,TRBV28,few,TGTGCCAGCAGCATTACTATCTGGATGGGCACAGATACGCAGTATTTT,CASSITIWMGTDTQYF
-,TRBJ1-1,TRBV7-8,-,TGTGCCAGCGGCAGGACCTCTGATTCGCAAGCTTTCTTT,CASGRTSDSQAFF
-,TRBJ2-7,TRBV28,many,TGTGCCAGCAGTGCAGGAAGGGACGAGCAGTACTTC,CASSAGRDEQYF
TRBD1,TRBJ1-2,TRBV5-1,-,TGCGCCAGCAGCTTGGGGACAGGGGGCTTCTATGGCTACACCTTC,CASSLGTGGFYGYTF
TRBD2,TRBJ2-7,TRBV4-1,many,TGCGCCAGCAGCCAATTTTCTAGCGGGAGCTACGAGCAGTACTTC,CASSQFSSGSYEQYF
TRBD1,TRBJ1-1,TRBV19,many,TGTGCCAGTAGGTTCTCGGGACAGGGAAAAACTGAAGCTTTCTTT,CASRFSGQGKTEAFF
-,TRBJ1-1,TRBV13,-,TGTGCCTCCGACAGGATGAACACTGAAGCTTTCTTT,CASDRMNTEAFF
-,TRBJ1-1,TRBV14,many,TGTGCCAGCAGCCAACTAGTCGGGACAGAAGCTTTCTTT,CASSQLVGTEAFF
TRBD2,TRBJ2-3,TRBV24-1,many,TGTGCCACCAGTGATTTGTCTAGCGGGAGGTCTGGGGGAGATACGCAGTATTTT,CATSDLSSGRSGGDTQYF
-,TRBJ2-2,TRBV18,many,TGTGCCAGCTCAGACGGGACTCCTAACACCGGGGAGCTGTTTTTT,CASSDGTPNTGELFF
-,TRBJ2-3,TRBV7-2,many,TGTGCCAGCAGCTTACACGGTAGCACAGATACGCAGTATTTT,CASSLHGSTDTQYF
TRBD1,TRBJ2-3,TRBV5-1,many,TGCGCCAGCAGCTCCCCGGGACAGGGGGACGGGACAGATACGCAGTATTTT,CASSSPGQGDGTDTQYF
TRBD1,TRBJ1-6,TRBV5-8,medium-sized,TGTGCCAGCAGCTTACCGGGACAGGGAAATTCACCCCTCCACTTT,CASSLPGQGNSPLHF
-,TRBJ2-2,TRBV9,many,TGTGCCAGCAGCGTAGCAGGGGTGAACACCGGGGAGCTGTTTTTT,CASSVAGVNTGELFF
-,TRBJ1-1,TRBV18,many,TGTGCCAGCTCATCCACACGGGAGACTGAAGCTTTCTTT,CASSSTRETEAFF
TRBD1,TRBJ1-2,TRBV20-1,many,TGCAGTGCGTTTGACAGGGGCCCACCGTTTGCCTATGGCTACACCTTC,CSAFDRGPPFAYGYTF
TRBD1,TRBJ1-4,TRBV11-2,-,TGTGCCAGCAGCTTAAGAACCGGGACAGGGGCTCGGGGGAGTGAAAAACTGTTTTTT,CASSLRTGTGARGSEKLFF
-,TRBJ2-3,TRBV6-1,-,TGTGCCAGCAGCGGAGCTCACCCGTCAGATACGCAGTATTTT,CASSGAHPSDTQYF
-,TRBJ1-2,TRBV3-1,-,TGTGCCAGCAGCCATTCAGCGGGGTTGGGCTATGGCTACACCTTC,CASSHSAGLGYGYTF
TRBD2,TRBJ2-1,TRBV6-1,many,TGTGCCAGCAGATCTCGTCCTAGCGGCCCTCGAGATGAGCAGTTCTTC,CASRSRPSGPRDEQFF
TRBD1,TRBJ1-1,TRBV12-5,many,TGTGCTAGTGGCCCGGGACAGGGGCTTGAAGCTTTCTTT,CASGPGQGLEAFF
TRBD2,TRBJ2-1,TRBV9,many,TGTGCCAGCAGCGACCCGGGACTAGCAAATGAGCAGTTCTTC,CASSDPGLANEQFF
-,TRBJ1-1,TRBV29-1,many,TGCAGCGTTGTCCGCCAAATGAACACTGAAGCTTTCTTT,CSVVRQMNTEAFF
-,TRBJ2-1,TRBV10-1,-,TGCGCCAGCAGTGGAGAGGCCGAATTACCAAATGAGCAGTTCTTC,CASSGEAELPNEQFF
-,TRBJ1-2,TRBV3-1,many,TGTGCCAGCAGCCAAGGAAGGGGTGACTATGGCTACACCTTC,CASSQGRGDYGYTF